The rows below give T cell receptor beta chains drawn from one sample of a study of cytomegalovirus exposure and HLA in healthy donors. TCRdb's table, derived via immunoSEQ multiplex PCR, lists solely in-frame clones and lacks some. The top ten clones hold 3.6% of a sample with approximately 80,000 clones, 80% to 95% of them seen once. The sample taken for sequencing was PBMCs. These receptors were obtained from a woman aged 25 to 39 in good health and CMV-seronegative. The CDR3 runs from the conserved cysteine through the conserved F or W. Some rows have no size entry. The others give once, few or many, or a class for an expanded clone.

j_call,v_call,clone_size,cdr3_aa
TRBJ2-7,TRBV4-1,NA,CASSQGGTIYEQYF
TRBJ1-1,TRBV6-6,NA,CASSSPNTEAFF
TRBJ1-1,TRBV4-3,NA,CASSSGLNTEAFF
TRBJ2-7,TRBV6-5,NA,CASSYRGGPYEQYF
TRBJ2-1,TRBV7-3,NA,CASSLAGAGYNEQFF
TRBJ1-2,TRBV9,NA,CASSVEDRAYGYTF
TRBJ2-1,TRBV28,NA,CASRRGGSYNEQFF
TRBJ2-7,TRBV6-5,NA,CASSYKGTGSHEQYF
TRBJ1-2,TRBV5-4,NA,CASSSPSDRGRGYTF
TRBJ1-2,TRBV9,NA,CASSGEYRGGYGYTF
TRBJ2-1,TRBV7-2,NA,CASSLGRGINEQFF
TRBJ2-7,TRBV27,NA,CASSQTGPSSYEQYF
TRBJ2-1,TRBV7-9,once,CASSLAGQGNEQFF
TRBJ2-5,TRBV9,NA,CASSVAGFGETQYF
TRBJ1-2,TRBV9,NA,CASSAQTGSWGLSYGYTF
TRBJ2-4,TRBV7-2,NA,CASSLSTGGNIQYF
TRBJ1-6,TRBV28,NA,CASRGQGSTNSPLHF
TRBJ1-1,TRBV5-6,NA,CASSPPWTGMTGLAEAFF
TRBJ1-2,TRBV30,once,CAWLRGIYGYTF
TRBJ1-1,TRBV19,NA,CASSTYRQGSEAFF
TRBJ2-5,TRBV6-6,NA,CASSYNPTGLLETQYF
TRBJ1-1,TRBV9,NA,CASSARQGAGTEAFF
TRBJ2-5,TRBV10-3,NA,CAISGARGFQETQYF
TRBJ2-3,TRBV6-6,NA,CASGDRSTDTQYF
TRBJ1-2,TRBV5-5,few,CASSLVGNATF
TRBJ2-1,TRBV4-1,NA,CASSKSEGGSYNEQLF
TRBJ2-5,TRBV14,NA,CASSQDNYRKETQYF
TRBJ1-1,TRBV19,NA,CASSIDRGGTMNTEAFF
TRBJ2-1,TRBV7-3,once,CASSLRGTTINEQFF
TRBJ1-2,TRBV7-2,NA,CASSIGGRVYGYTF
TRBJ2-7,TRBV6-1,NA,CASGGTASGRGEQYF
TRBJ2-2,TRBV19,NA,CASSIFSPGRGSTGELFF
TRBJ1-4,TRBV5-8,NA,CASSSGQLATNEKLFF
TRBJ2-2,TRBV19,NA,CASSIGPNTGELFF
TRBJ2-1,TRBV5-1,NA,CASSNGTSGGMGQFF
TRBJ1-1,TRBV11-2,NA,CASSLVGQGTNTEAFF
TRBJ2-5,TRBV5-4,NA,CASSPGGQETQYF
TRBJ2-3,TRBV6-6,NA,CASSYSGGYTDTQYF
TRBJ2-5,TRBV6-1,NA,CASSEAPSGPSSETQYF
TRBJ1-5,TRBV4-2,NA,CASSLSRDIRQPQHF
TRBJ2-1,TRBV9,NA,CASSVFGSGRYNEQFF
TRBJ2-5,TRBV25-1,NA,CASSEGGGQETQYF
TRBJ2-3,TRBV28,NA,CASSLLGLAPDTQYF
TRBJ2-5,TRBV2,NA,CASSEQTSGNQETQYF
TRBJ2-5,TRBV15,NA,CATSRGGAGAKETQYF
TRBJ2-5,TRBV7-9,NA,CASSLADGGPETQYF
TRBJ2-2,TRBV5-1,NA,CASNEAGGSAGELFF